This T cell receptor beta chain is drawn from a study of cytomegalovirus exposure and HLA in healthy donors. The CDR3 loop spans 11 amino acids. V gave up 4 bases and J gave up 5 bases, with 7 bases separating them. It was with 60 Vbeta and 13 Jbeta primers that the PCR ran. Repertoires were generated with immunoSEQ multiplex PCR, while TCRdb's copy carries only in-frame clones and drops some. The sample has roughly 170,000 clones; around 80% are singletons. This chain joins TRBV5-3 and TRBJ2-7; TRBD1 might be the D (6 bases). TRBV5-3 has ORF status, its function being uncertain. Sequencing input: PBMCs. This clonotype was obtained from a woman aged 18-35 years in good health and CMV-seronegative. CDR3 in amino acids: CARSPGDEQYF. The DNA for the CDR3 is TGTGCCAGAAGCCCAGGGGACGAGCAGTACTTC.